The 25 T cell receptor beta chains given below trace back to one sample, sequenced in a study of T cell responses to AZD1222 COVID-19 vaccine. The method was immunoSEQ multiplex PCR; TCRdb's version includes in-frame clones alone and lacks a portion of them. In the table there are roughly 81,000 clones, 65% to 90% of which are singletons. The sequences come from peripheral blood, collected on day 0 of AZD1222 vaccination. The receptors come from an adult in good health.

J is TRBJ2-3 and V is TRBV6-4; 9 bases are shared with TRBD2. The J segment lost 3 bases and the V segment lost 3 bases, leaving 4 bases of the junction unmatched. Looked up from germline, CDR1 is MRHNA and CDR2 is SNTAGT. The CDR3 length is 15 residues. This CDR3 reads CASSDEAGGTDTQYF. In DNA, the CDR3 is TGTGCCAGCAGTGATGAGGCGGGAGGGACAGATACGCAGTATTTT.

CDR3 in amino acids: CASSHGANYGYTF. The CDR3 DNA reads as TGTGCCAGCAGCCACGGGGCTAACTATGGCTACACCTTC. The rearrangement links TRBV7-9 to TRBJ1-2; no clear D gene. CDR1 and CDR2 (germline): SEHNR, FQNEAQ (reference sequence). The CDR3 covers 13 residues. The V end was cut by 5 bases, the J end by 0 bases, with 7 bases between.

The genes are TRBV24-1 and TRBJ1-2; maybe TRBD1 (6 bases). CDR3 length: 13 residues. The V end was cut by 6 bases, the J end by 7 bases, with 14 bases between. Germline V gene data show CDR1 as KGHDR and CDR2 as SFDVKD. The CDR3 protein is CATSRQGSGGYTF. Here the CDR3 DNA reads TGTGCCACCAGTCGTCAGGGGAGTGGTGGCTACACCTTC.

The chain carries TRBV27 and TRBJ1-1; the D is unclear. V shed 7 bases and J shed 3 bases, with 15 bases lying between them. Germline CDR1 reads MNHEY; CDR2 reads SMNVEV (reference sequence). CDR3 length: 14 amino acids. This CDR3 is CASTSAGRDTEAFF. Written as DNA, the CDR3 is TGTGCCAGCACCTCCGCGGGGAGAGACACTGAAGCTTTCTTT.

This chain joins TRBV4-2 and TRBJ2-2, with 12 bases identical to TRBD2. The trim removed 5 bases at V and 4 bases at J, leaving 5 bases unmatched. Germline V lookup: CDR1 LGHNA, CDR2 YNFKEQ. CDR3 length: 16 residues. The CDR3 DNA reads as TGTGCCAGCAGCTTGACTAGCGGGAGAGGCACCGGGGAGCTGTTTTTT. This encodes CASSLTSGRGTGELFF.

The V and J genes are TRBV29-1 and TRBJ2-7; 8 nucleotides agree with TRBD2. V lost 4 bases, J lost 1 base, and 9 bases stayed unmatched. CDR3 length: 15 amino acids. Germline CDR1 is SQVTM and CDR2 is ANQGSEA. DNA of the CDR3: TGCAGCGTTGCCGAGCCCGGGGGGGGTTCCTACGAGCAGTACTTC. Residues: CSVAEPGGGSYEQYF.

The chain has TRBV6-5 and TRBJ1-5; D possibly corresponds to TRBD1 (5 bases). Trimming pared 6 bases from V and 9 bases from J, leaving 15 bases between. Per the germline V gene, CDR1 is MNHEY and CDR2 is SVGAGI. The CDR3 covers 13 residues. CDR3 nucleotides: TGTGCCAGCAGCTTAAGGGACCTTGGGCCCCAGCATTTT. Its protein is CASSLRDLGPQHF.

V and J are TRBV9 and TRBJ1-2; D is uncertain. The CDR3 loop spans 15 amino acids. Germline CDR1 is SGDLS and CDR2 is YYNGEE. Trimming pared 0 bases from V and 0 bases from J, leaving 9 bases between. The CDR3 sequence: CASSVGKGANYGYTF. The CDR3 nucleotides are TGTGCCAGCAGCGTAGGGAAGGGAGCTAACTATGGCTACACCTTC.

The CDR3 nucleotides are TGTGCCAGCGACAGGGGGCCTACCGGGGAGCTGTTTTTT. This codes for CASDRGPTGELFF. This chain connects TRBV19 to TRBJ2-2; TRBD1 agrees at 10 bases. The CDR3 has 13 amino acids. Germline trimming cut 9 bases from V and 5 bases from J; bases unmatched to any gene: 3. The germline V gene encodes CDR1 LNHDA and CDR2 SQIVND (reference sequence). The complete variable domain, with remaining parts taken from reference TRBV19 and TRBJ2-2, reads DGGITQSPKYLFRKEGQNVTLSCEQNLNHDAMYWYRQDPGQGLRLIYYSQIVNDFQKGDIAEGYSVSREKKESFPLTVTSAQKNPTAFYLCASDRGPTGELFFGEGSRLTVL.

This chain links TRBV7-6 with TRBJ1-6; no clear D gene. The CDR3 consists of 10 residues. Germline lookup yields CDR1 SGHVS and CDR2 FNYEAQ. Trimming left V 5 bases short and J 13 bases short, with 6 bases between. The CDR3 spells CASSLIPLHF. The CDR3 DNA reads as TGTGCCAGCAGCCTGATCCCCCTCCACTTT.

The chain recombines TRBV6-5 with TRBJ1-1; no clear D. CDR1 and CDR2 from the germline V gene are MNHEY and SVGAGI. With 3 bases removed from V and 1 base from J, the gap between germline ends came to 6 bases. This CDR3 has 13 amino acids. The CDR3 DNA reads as TGTGCCAGCAGTTATTGGGGGAACACTGAAGCTTTCTTT. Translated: CASSYWGNTEAFF.

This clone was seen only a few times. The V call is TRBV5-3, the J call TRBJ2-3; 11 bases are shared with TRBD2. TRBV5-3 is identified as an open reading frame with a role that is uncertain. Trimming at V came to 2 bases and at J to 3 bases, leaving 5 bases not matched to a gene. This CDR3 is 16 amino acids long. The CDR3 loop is CARSFSSGRGTDTQYF. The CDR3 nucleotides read TGTGCCAGAAGCTTTAGTAGCGGGAGGGGGACAGATACGCAGTATTTT.

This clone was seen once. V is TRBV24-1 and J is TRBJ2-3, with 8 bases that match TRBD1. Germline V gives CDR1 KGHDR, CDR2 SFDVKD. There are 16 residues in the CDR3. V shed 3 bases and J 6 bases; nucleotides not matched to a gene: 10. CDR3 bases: TGTGCCACCAGTGATAGGGGGCAGGGGGCGCGGGATACGCAGTATTTT. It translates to CATSDRGQGARDTQYF.

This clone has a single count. The CDR3, as DNA: TGTGCCATCATGGAGGGAGTGGGGACCGGGGAGCTGTTTTTT. Translating it yields CAIMEGVGTGELFF. The chain employs TRBV10-3 and TRBJ2-2, with D tentatively TRBD2 (6 bases). Trimming took off 7 bases at V and 5 bases at J, with 14 bases between the two ends. Germline loops: CDR1 ENHRY, CDR2 SYGVKD. The CDR3 loop spans 14 amino acids.

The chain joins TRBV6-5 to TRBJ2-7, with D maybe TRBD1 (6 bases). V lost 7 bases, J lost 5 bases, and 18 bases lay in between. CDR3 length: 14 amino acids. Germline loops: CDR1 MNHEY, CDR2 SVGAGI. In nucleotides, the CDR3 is TGTGCCAGCACTCCCTCCCCAGGGGCCCACGAGCAGTACTTC. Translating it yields CASTPSPGAHEQYF.

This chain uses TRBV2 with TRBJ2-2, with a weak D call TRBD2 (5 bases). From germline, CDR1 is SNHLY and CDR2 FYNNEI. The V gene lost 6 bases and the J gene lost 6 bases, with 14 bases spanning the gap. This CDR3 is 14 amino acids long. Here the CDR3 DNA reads TGTGCCAGCAGAGGATCTAGCTTGGCCGGGGAGCTGTTTTTT. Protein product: CASRGSSLAGELFF. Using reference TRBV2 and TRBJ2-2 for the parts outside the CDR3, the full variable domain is EPEVTQTPSHQVTQMGQEVILRCVPISNHLYFYWYRQILGQKVEFLVSFYNNEISEKSEIFDDQFSVERPDGSNFTLKIRSTKLEDSAMYFCASRGSSLAGELFFGEGSRLTVL.

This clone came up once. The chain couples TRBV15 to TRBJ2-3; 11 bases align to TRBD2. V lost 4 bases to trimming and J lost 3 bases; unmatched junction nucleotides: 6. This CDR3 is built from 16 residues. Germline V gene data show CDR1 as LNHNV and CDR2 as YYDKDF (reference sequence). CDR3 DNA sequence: TGTGCCACCAGCACGACTAGCGGGGAGGGAACAGATACGCAGTATTTT. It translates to CATSTTSGEGTDTQYF.

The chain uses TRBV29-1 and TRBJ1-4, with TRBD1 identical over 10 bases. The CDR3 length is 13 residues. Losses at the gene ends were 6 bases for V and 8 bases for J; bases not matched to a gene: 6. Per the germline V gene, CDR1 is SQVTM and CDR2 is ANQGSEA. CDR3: CSVLKGQGEKLFF. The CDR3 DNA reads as TGCAGCGTACTAAAGGGACAGGGGGAAAAACTGTTTTTT. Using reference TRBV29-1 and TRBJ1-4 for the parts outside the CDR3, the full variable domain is SAVISQKPSRDICQRGTSLTIQCQVDSQVTMMFWYRQQPGQSLTLIATANQGSEATYESGFVIDKFPISRPNLTFSTLTVSNMSPEDSSIYLCSVLKGQGEKLFFGSGTQLSVL.

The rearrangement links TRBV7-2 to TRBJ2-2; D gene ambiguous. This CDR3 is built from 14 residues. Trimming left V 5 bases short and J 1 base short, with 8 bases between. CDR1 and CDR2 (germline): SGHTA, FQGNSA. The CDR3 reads CASSTPGNTGELFF. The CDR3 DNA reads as TGTGCCAGCAGCACCCCCGGGAACACCGGGGAGCTGTTTTTT.

As DNA, the CDR3 is TGCGCCAGCATGCCCGGGACTAGCGGGAGGATAAACAATGAGCAGTTCTTC. Translation: CASMPGTSGRINNEQFF. J is TRBJ2-1 and V is TRBV5-1, with 15 bases matching TRBD2. Germline CDR1 is SGHRS and CDR2 is YFSETQ. CDR3 length: 17 residues. V shed 6 bases, J shed 5 bases, and the junction held 9 bases outside the gene matches.

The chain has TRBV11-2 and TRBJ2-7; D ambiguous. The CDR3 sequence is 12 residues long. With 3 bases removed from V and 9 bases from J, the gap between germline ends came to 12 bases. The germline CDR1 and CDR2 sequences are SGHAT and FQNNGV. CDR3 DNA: TGTGCCAGCAGCTTCCCCACCACACGGCAGTACTTC. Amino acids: CASSFPTTRQYF.

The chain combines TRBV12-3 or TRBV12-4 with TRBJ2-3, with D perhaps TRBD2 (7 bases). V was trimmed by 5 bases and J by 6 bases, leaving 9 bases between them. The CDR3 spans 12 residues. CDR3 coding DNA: TGTGCCAGCAGTCGGGGGGCCGATACGCAGTATTTT. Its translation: CASSRGADTQYF.

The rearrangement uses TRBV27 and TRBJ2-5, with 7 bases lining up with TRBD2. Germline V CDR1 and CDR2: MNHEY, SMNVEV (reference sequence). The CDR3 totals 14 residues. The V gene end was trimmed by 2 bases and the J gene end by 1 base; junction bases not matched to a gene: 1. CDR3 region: CASSLRGSQETQYF. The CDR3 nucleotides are TGTGCCAGCAGTTTACGCGGGAGCCAAGAGACCCAGTACTTC.

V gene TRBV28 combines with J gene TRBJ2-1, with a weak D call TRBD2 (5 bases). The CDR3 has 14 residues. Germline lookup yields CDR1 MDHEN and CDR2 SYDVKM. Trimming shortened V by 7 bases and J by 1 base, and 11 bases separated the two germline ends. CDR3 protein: CASTRAASYNEQFF. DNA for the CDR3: TGTGCCAGCACACGAGCGGCTTCCTACAATGAGCAGTTCTTC.

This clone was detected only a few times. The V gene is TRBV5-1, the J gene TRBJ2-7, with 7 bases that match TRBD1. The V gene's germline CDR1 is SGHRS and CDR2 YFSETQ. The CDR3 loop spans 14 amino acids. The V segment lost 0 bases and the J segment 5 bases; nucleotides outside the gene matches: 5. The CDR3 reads CASSLGQGVHEQYF. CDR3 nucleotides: TGCGCCAGCAGCTTGGGACAGGGTGTCCACGAGCAGTACTTC.